The table lists the clone carrying this TCR beta chain with a few counts. The data were taken from a study of blood T cell repertoires in COVID-19. About the research overall: COVID-19 samples from acute and convalescent phases originated in the United States, Italy and Spain.

Source study methods: Researchers report that nucleated cell counts were estimated from reference gene primer amplification. Assay: immunoSEQ multiplex PCR; the TCRdb copy retains only in-frame clones and omits some. V and J calls plus clone size are reproduced from that table; the DNA served to infer D and trimming. The profile shows 150,000 to 200,000 clones, approximately 83% of them singletons. The origin of this receptor is a human donor with acute or convalescent COVID-19. The donor label of this sample is uncertain. Material: peripheral blood.

CDR3 residues: CASKAGSEAGELFF. The CDR3 region has the DNA TGTGCCAGCAAGGCGGGGTCGGAGGCCGGGGAGCTGTTTTTT. V usage is TRBV7-9 and J usage is TRBJ2-2; a possible D gene is TRBD2 (6 bases). The germline V gene encodes CDR1 SEHNR and CDR2 FQNEAQ (reference sequence). Deletions cut 7 bases from V and 6 bases from J, with 15 bases between. The CDR3 extends over 14 amino acids.